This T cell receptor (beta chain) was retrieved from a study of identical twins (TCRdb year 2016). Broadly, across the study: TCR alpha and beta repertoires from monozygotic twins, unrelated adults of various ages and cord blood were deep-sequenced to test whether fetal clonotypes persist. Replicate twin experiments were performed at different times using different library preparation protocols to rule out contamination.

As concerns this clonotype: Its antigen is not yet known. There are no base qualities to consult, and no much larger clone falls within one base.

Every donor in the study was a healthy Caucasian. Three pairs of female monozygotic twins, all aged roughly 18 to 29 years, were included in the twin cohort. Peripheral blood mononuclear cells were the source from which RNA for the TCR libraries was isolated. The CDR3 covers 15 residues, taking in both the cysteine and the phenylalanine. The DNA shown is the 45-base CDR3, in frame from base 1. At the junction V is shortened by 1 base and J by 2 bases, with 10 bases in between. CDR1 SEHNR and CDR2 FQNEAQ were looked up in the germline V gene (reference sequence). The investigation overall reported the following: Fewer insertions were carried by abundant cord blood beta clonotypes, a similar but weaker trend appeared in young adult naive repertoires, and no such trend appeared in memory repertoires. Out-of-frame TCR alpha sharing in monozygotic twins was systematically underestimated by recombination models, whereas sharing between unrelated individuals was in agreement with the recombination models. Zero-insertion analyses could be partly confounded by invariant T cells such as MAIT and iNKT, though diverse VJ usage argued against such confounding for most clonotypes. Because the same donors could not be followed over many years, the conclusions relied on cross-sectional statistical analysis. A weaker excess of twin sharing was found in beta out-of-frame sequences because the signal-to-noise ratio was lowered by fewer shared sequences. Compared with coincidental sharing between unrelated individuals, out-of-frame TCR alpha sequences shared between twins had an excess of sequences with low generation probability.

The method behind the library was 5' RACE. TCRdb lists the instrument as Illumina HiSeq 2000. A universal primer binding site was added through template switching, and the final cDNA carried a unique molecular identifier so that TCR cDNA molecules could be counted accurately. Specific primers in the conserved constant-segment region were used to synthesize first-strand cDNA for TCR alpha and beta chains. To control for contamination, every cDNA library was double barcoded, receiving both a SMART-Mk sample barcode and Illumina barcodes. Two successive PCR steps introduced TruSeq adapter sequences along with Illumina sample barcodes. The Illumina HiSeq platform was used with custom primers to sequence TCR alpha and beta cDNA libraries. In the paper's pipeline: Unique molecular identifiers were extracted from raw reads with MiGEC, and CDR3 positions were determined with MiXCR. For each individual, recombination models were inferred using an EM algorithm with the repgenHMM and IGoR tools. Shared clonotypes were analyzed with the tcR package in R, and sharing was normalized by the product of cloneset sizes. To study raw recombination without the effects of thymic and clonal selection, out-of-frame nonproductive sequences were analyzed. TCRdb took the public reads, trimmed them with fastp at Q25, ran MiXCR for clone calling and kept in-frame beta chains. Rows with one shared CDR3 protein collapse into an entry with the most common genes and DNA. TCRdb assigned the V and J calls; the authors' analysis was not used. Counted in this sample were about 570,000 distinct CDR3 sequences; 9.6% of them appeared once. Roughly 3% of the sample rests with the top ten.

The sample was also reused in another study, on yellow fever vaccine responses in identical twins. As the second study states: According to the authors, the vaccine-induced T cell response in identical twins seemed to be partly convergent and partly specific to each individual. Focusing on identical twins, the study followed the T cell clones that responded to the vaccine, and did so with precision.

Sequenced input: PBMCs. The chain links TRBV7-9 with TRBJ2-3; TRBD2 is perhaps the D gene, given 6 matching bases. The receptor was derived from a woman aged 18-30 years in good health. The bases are TGTGCCAGCAGCTTAGTAGGGGACTCCACAGATACGCAGTATTTT. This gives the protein CASSLVGDSTDTQYF.